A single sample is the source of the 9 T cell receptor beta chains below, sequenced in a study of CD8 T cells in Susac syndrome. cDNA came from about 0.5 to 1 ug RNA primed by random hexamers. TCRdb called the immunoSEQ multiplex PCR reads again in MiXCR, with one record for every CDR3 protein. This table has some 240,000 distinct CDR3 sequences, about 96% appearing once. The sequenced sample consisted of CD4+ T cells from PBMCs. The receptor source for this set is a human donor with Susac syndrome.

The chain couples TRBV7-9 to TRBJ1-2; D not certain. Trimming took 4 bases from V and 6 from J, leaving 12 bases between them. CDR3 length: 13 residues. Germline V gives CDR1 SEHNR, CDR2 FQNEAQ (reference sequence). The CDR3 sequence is CASSSWEVHGYTF. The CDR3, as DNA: TGTGCCAGCAGCTCCTGGGAGGTTCATGGCTACACCTTC.

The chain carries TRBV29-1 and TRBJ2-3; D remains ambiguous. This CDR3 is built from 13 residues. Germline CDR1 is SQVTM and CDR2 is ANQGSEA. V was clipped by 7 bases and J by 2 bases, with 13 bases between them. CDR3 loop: CSATRTDTDTQYF. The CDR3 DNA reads TGCAGCGCCACTCGGACGGACACAGATACGCAGTATTTT.

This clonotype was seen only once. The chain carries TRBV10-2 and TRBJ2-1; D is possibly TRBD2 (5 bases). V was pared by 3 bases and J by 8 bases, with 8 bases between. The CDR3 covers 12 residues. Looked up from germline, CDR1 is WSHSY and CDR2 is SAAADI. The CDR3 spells CASSDRGDEQFF. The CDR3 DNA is TGCGCCAGCAGTGACCGGGGTGATGAGCAGTTCTTC.

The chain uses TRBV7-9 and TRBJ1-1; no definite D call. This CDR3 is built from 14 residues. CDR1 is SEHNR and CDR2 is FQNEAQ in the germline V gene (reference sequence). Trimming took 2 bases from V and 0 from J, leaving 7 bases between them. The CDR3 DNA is TGTGCCAGCAGCTTACAGACTGTGAACACTGAAGCTTTCTTT. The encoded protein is CASSLQTVNTEAFF.

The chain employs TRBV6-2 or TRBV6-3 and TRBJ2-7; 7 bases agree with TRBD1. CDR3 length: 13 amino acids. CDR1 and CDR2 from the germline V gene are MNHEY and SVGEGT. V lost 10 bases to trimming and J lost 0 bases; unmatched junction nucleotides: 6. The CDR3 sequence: CATSGQTSYEQYF. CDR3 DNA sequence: TGTGCCACTTCGGGACAGACCTCCTACGAGCAGTACTTC.

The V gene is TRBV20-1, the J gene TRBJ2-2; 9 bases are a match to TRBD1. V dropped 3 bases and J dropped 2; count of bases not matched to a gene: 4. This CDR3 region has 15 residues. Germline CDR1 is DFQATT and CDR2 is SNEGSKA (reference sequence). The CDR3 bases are TGCAGTGCTAGCAAACAGGGGGCAAACACCGGGGAGCTGTTTTTT. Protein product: CSASKQGANTGELFF.

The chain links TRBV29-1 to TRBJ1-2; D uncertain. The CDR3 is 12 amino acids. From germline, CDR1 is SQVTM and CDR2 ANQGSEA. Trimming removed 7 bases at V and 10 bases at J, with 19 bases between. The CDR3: CSANVKAAYYTF. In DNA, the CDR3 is TGCAGCGCCAACGTCAAGGCGGCCTACTACACCTTC.

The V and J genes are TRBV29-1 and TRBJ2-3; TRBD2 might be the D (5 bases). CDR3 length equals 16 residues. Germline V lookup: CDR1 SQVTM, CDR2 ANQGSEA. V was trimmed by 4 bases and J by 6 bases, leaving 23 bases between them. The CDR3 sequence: CSVGGGAVISVDTQYF. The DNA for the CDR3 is TGCAGCGTTGGCGGAGGAGCGGTGATCTCAGTTGATACGCAGTATTTT.

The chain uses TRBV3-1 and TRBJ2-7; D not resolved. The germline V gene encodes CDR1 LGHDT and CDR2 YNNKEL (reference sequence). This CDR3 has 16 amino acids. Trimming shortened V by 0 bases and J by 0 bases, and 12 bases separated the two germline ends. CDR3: CASSQDLTESSYEQYF. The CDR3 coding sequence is TGTGCCAGCAGCCAAGATTTAACGGAGAGCTCCTACGAGCAGTACTTC.